The 27 T cell receptor beta chains reported below all come from one sample, sequenced in a study of blood T cell repertoires in COVID-19. Profiling relied on immunoSEQ multiplex PCR, and the TCRdb table lists in-frame clones only, not all of them. Among roughly 280,000 clones, around nine tenths were seen once, and the ten largest hold roughly 5.6%. The sample was peripheral blood. The receptors derive from a woman aged 55-70 years with COVID-19, enrolled during active disease.

The rearrangement uses TRBV5-6 and TRBJ2-6; 7 bases are a match to TRBD2. Germline CDR1 reads SGHDT; CDR2 reads YYEEEE. With 0 bases clipped from V and 0 bases from J, the junction kept 9 bases outside the gene matches. CDR3 length equals 19 residues. The CDR3 spells CASSLAGGGTYSGANVLTF. The CDR3, as DNA: TGTGCCAGCAGCTTGGCCGGCGGGGGAACCTACTCTGGGGCCAACGTCCTGACTTTC.

The chain has TRBV30 and TRBJ2-7; TRBD1 aligns across 10 bases. Germline values: CDR1 GTSNPN, CDR2 SVGIG (reference sequence). V lost 0 bases to trimming and J lost 9 bases; unmatched junction nucleotides: 5. The CDR3 has 13 amino acids. CDR3 region: CAWSVGTGEVQYF. CDR3 coding DNA: TGTGCCTGGAGTGTAGGGACAGGGGAGGTGCAGTACTTC. The whole variable domain, filled in from reference TRBV30 and TRBJ2-7, reads SQTIHQWPATLVQPVGSPLSLECTVEGTSNPNLYWYRQAAGRGLQLLFYSVGIGQISSEVPQNLSASRPQDRQFILSSKKLLLSDSGFYLCAWSVGTGEVQYFGPGTRLTVT.

In its sample, this clone was seen once. V and J are TRBV28 and TRBJ1-2; 7 bases align to TRBD1. Germline CDR1 and CDR2: MDHEN and SYDVKM. With 6 bases clipped from V and 1 base from J, the junction kept 8 bases outside the gene matches. The CDR3 covers 15 residues. The CDR3 sequence is CASRPIRQGNYGYTF. The CDR3 DNA sequence: TGTGCCAGCAGACCCATCCGACAGGGTAACTATGGCTACACCTTC.

V is TRBV30 and J is TRBJ2-7, with TRBD2 identical over 13 bases. The CDR3 totals 14 residues. The germline CDR1 and CDR2 sequences are GTSNPN and SVGIG (reference sequence). Trimming cost V 4 bases and J 5 bases; bases outside gene matches: 5. CDR3 bases: TGTGCCTGGACCTCGGGACTAGCGGGGAACGAGCAGTACTTC. Translation gives CAWTSGLAGNEQYF. The full variable domain, in which reference TRBV30 and TRBJ2-7 provide the parts outside the CDR3, is SQTIHQWPATLVQPVGSPLSLECTVEGTSNPNLYWYRQAAGRGLQLLFYSVGIGQISSEVPQNLSASRPQDRQFILSSKKLLLSDSGFYLCAWTSGLAGNEQYFGPGTRLTVT.

The chain employs TRBV3-1 (or the pseudogene TRBV3-2) and TRBJ1-3; maybe TRBD1 (6 bases). The CDR3 has 19 residues. With 4 bases removed from V and 0 bases from J, the gap between germline ends came to 22 bases. From germline, CDR1 is LGHDT and CDR2 YNNKEL (reference sequence). CDR3 nucleotides: TGTGCCAGCAGCCGGCCGTTAGGGGGACCTTCGGGCTCTGGAAACACCATATATTTT. It codes for CASSRPLGGPSGSGNTIYF.

The chain couples TRBV11-1 to TRBJ2-7; D possibly corresponds to TRBD2 (5 bases). The V end was cut by 5 bases, the J end by 1 base, with 9 bases between. CDR1 SGHAT and CDR2 FQDESV come from the germline V gene (reference sequence). The CDR3 length is 13 residues. CDR3 region: CASSRGVSYEQYF. The CDR3 DNA reads as TGTGCCAGCAGCCGGGGAGTTTCCTACGAGCAGTACTTC. The full variable domain, rest sourced from reference TRBV11-1 and TRBJ2-7, is EAEVAQSPRYKITEKSQAVAFWCDPISGHATLYWYRQILGQGPELLVQFQDESVVDDSQLPKDRFSAERLKGVDSTLKIQPAELGDSAMYLCASSRGVSYEQYFGPGTRLTVT.

This clone was observed once. V usage is TRBV4-1 and J usage is TRBJ2-2, with TRBD2 matching over 11 bases. The ends lost 5 bases at V and 2 bases at J; junction bases unmatched: 4. This CDR3 has 16 amino acids. Germline-derived CDR1 and CDR2 are MGHRA and YSYEKL. CDR3 nucleotide sequence: TGCGCCAGCAGCTTTAGCGGGGGGGGTAACACCGGGGAGCTGTTTTTT. As protein: CASSFSGGGNTGELFF.

The chain carries TRBV30 and TRBJ1-2; D may be TRBD1 (5 bases). The germline V and J ends were trimmed by 0 bases and 8 bases, with 19 bases remaining between them. The CDR3 contains 15 residues. The germline V gene encodes CDR1 GTSNPN and CDR2 SVGIG (reference sequence). This CDR3 reads CAWSVGGQGSGGYTF. The CDR3 DNA reads TGTGCCTGGAGTGTAGGCGGCCAGGGAAGTGGGGGCTACACCTTC. Full variable domain (remainder filled in from reference TRBV30 and TRBJ1-2): SQTIHQWPATLVQPVGSPLSLECTVEGTSNPNLYWYRQAAGRGLQLLFYSVGIGQISSEVPQNLSASRPQDRQFILSSKKLLLSDSGFYLCAWSVGGQGSGGYTFGSGTRLTVV.

The chain uses TRBV19 and TRBJ1-2; 9 bases match TRBD1. The ends lost 4 bases at V and 8 bases at J; junction bases unmatched: 8. The germline gives CDR1 LNHDA, CDR2 SQIVND (reference sequence). The length of the CDR3 is 14 residues. CDR3 loop: CASSTLQGATGYTF. The DNA for the CDR3 is TGTGCCAGTAGTACCCTACAGGGGGCGACGGGCTACACCTTC.

This chain uses TRBV6-5 with TRBJ1-4; D call uncertain. The ends were cut back, 0 bases at V and 7 bases at J, with 12 bases in the middle. CDR1 is MNHEY, CDR2 SVGAGI, per germline. This CDR3 has 15 amino acids. The CDR3 reads CASSYSRVLREKLFF. The DNA for the CDR3 is TGTGCCAGCAGTTACTCCCGGGTCCTGCGTGAAAAACTGTTTTTT.

The rearrangement uses TRBV11-3 and TRBJ2-1; tentatively, D is TRBD2 (5 bases). The CDR3 runs 13 residues. Per the germline V gene, CDR1 is SGHNT and CDR2 is YENEEA. The V end lost 3 bases, the J end lost 10 bases, and 13 bases lay between the germline ends. CDR3: CASSFLTTGEQFF. In DNA form, the CDR3 reads TGTGCCAGCAGCTTCCTGACAACGGGGGAGCAGTTCTTC.

The gene calls are TRBV19 and TRBJ1-2, with 7 bases lining up with TRBD1. The germline V gene encodes CDR1 LNHDA and CDR2 SQIVND (reference sequence). There are 15 residues in the CDR3. V shed 6 bases, J shed 2 bases, and the junction held 9 bases outside the gene matches. CDR3 in amino acids: CASSEGAGPNYGYTF. In DNA, the CDR3 is TGTGCCAGTAGCGAGGGGGCAGGTCCGAACTATGGCTACACCTTC.

The rearrangement joins TRBV28 to TRBJ2-7; 10 nucleotides align to TRBD2. Looked up from germline, CDR1 is MDHEN and CDR2 is SYDVKM. V was pared by 5 bases and J by 0 bases, with 7 bases of the junction left unmatched. The CDR3 spans 16 residues. This CDR3 reads CASSLKAGGLSYEQYF. CDR3 nucleotide sequence: TGTGCCAGCAGTCTTAAAGCGGGAGGGCTCTCCTACGAGCAGTACTTC.

V and J are TRBV29-1 and TRBJ1-2; no reliable D call. The CDR3 loop spans 14 amino acids. The V end was cut by 7 bases, the J end by 0 bases, with 15 bases between. The V gene's germline CDR1 is SQVTM and CDR2 ANQGSEA. CDR3 coding DNA: TGCAGCGCAGCTCAGGCTACAGCTAACTATGGCTACACCTTC. Protein sequence: CSAAQATANYGYTF.

This chain connects TRBV9 to TRBJ1-1; D is undetermined. CDR3 length equals 14 residues. Germline CDR1 reads SGDLS; CDR2 reads YYNGEE. V was cut by 0 bases and J by 0 bases, with 6 bases left in between. CDR3 residues: CASSVGQVNTEAFF. CDR3 coding DNA: TGTGCCAGCAGCGTAGGCCAGGTGAACACTGAAGCTTTCTTT.

The rearrangement uses TRBV28 and TRBJ1-6; TRBD1 might be the D (6 bases). Germline-derived CDR1 and CDR2 are MDHEN and SYDVKM. V lost 8 bases and J lost 4, with 15 bases in between. CDR3 length: 15 residues. CDR3 nucleotides: TGTGCCAGCGGAGGCGGCAGGGGTTATAATTCACCCCTCCACTTT. This codes for CASGGGRGYNSPLHF.

The rearrangement joins TRBV3-1 (or the pseudogene TRBV3-2) to TRBJ2-3, with 12 bases that match TRBD2. Losses at the gene ends were 4 bases for V and 4 bases for J; bases not matched to a gene: 9. The CDR3 is 17 amino acids. Germline assignment: CDR1 LGHDT and CDR2 YNNKEL (reference sequence). As DNA, the CDR3 is TGTGCCAGCAGCCTTAGTACTAGCGGGAGGTGGGCAGATACGCAGTATTTT. It is translated as CASSLSTSGRWADTQYF.

The chain employs TRBV5-4 and TRBJ2-3; D is perhaps TRBD1 (5 bases). The V end lost 2 bases, the J end lost 5 bases, and 15 bases lay between the germline ends. CDR3 length: 15 amino acids. Germline lookup yields CDR1 SGHNT and CDR2 YYREEE (reference sequence). This CDR3 reads CASSFSLGRGDTQYF. The CDR3 DNA follows: TGTGCCAGCAGCTTTAGTCTCGGAAGGGGAGATACGCAGTATTTT.

The rearrangement joins TRBV28 to TRBJ2-4; TRBD2 agrees at 7 bases. The V gene end was trimmed by 10 bases and the J gene end by 1 base; junction bases not matched to a gene: 10. Germline CDR1 reads MDHEN; CDR2 reads SYDVKM. The CDR3 has 15 amino acids. DNA for the CDR3: TGTGCCACCACTGGGGGGGTCGGGGCCAAAAACATTCAGTACTTC. This encodes CATTGGVGAKNIQYF.

The CDR3 nucleotides read TGTGCCAGCAGTGCCTCGGGACAGCCATATAGCAATCAGCCCCAGCATTTT. This encodes CASSASGQPYSNQPQHF. This sequence joins TRBV6-1 and TRBJ1-5, with 7 bases aligning to TRBD1. CDR3 length: 17 amino acids. V was pared by 4 bases and J by 0 bases, with 9 bases of the junction left unmatched. Germline V gene lookup returns CDR1 MNHNS and CDR2 SASEGT.

The V call is TRBV11-3, the J call TRBJ2-1; 10 positions match TRBD2. The CDR3 extends over 16 amino acids. Germline V gene sequence: CDR1 SGHNT, CDR2 YENEEA. Losses at the gene ends were 5 bases for V and 0 bases for J; bases not matched to a gene: 4. CDR3 sequence reads: CASSRSSGGSYNEQFF. The CDR3 DNA reads TGTGCCAGCAGCCGATCTAGCGGGGGCTCCTACAATGAGCAGTTCTTC.

CDR3 in DNA: TGTGCCAGTAGTATCGGCCAGGGGGCTAGCAATCAGCCCCAGCATTTT. As protein: CASSIGQGASNQPQHF. The chain uses TRBV19 and TRBJ1-5, with 8 bases fitting TRBD1. The germline V gene has CDR1 LNHDA and CDR2 SQIVND (reference sequence). With 3 bases clipped from V and 0 bases from J, the junction kept 4 bases outside the gene matches. The CDR3 has 16 residues.

The chain employs TRBV28 and TRBJ2-7, with 9 bases aligning to TRBD2. Trimming at V came to 8 bases and at J to 3 bases, leaving 8 bases not matched to a gene. This CDR3 region has 14 residues. Germline V gene lookup returns CDR1 MDHEN and CDR2 SYDVKM. The CDR3 loop is CASLRTSARYEQYF. The CDR3 nucleotides read TGTGCCAGCCTTCGGACTAGCGCCCGCTACGAGCAGTACTTC.

J is TRBJ2-7 and V is TRBV5-5; the D gene is possibly TRBD1 (6 bases). CDR1 is SGHKS, CDR2 YYEKEE, per germline (reference sequence). This CDR3 has 15 amino acids. The V and J ends lost 2 bases and 6 bases respectively, with 18 bases between them. The CDR3 is CASSLSPQQGREQYF. DNA of the CDR3: TGTGCCAGCAGCTTATCGCCCCAACAGGGCCGCGAGCAGTACTTC.

The rearrangement joins TRBV9 to TRBJ2-2, with TRBD2 identical over 11 bases. There are 15 residues in the CDR3. In germline, CDR1 is SGDLS, CDR2 YYNGEE. J was trimmed by 5 bases and V by 4 bases; bases with no gene match: 4. Here the CDR3 DNA reads TGTGCCAGCAGCATCCGGACTAGCGGGACCGGGGAGCTGTTTTTT. Amino acid sequence: CASSIRTSGTGELFF.

The J gene is TRBJ2-5, the V gene TRBV5-4; D may be TRBD2 (6 bases). Germline CDR1 reads SGHNT; CDR2 reads YYREEE (reference sequence). Trimming shortened V by 5 bases and J by 2 bases, and 16 bases separated the two germline ends. The CDR3 is made up of 15 amino acids. The CDR3 sequence: CASRKAGGVQETQYF. The CDR3 bases are TGTGCCAGCAGGAAAGCCGGCGGGGTACAAGAGACCCAGTACTTC.

A few counts support this clone. This chain uses TRBV24-1 with TRBJ2-1; 9 positions agree with TRBD1. Germline loops: CDR1 KGHDR, CDR2 SFDVKD. V lost 3 bases and J lost 7; bases outside the gene matches: 6. This CDR3 spans 15 amino acids. The CDR3 sequence is CATSDTGTGYNEQFF. The CDR3 coding sequence is TGTGCCACCAGTGATACCGGGACAGGGTATAATGAGCAGTTCTTC.